This T cell receptor (beta chain) was profiled in a study of cytomegalovirus exposure and HLA in healthy donors. The germline CDR1 and CDR2 sequences are MNHEY and SMNVEV (reference sequence). J gave up 8 bases and V 6 bases, and 8 bases lay outside the gene matches. This CDR3 contains 14 residues. The PCR was carried out with 60 Vbeta primers and 13 Jbeta primers. Assay used: immunoSEQ multiplex PCR; TCRdb lists only in-frame clones, some missing. The sample lists 70,000 to 85,000 clones, approximately 60% occurring once. Sequenced sample: PBMCs. The clonotype was recovered from a male donor in good health and CMV-seropositive. The chain carries TRBV27 and TRBJ2-1; TRBD2 matches 9 bases. The CDR3 loop is CASRSGGRVHEQFF. Here the CDR3 DNA reads TGTGCCAGCAGATCAGGCGGGAGGGTTCATGAGCAGTTCTTC.